This TCR beta chain was sequenced for a study of shared clonotypes between healthy human individuals. Study outcomes and limitations: Compared with memory subsets, naive subsets generally had larger estimated richness.

The CDR3 is made up of 13 amino acids. V was pared by 4 bases and J by 4 bases, with 10 bases between. CDR1 is ENHRY and CDR2 is SYGVKD in the germline V gene. This clone was picked up a small number of times. Antigen: not known. Assay: immunoSEQ multiplex PCR; the TCRdb copy retains only in-frame clones and omits some. This table has some 2,500,000 clones, 80% to 95% appearing once. This chain joins TRBV10-3 and TRBJ1-1, with TRBD1 as a possible D gene (5 bases). The clonotype originates from a man between 18 and 29 years old in good health. Some clones in this sample may be carry-over from other donors' samples. Sequencing was done on a sample of naive CD4+ T cells from PBMCs. Subset here: CD45RA+ positively selected. The CDR3 nucleotides read TGTGCCATCAGTGGGGGAGGGGTCACTGAAGCTTTCTTT. Translation: CAISGGGVTEAFF.